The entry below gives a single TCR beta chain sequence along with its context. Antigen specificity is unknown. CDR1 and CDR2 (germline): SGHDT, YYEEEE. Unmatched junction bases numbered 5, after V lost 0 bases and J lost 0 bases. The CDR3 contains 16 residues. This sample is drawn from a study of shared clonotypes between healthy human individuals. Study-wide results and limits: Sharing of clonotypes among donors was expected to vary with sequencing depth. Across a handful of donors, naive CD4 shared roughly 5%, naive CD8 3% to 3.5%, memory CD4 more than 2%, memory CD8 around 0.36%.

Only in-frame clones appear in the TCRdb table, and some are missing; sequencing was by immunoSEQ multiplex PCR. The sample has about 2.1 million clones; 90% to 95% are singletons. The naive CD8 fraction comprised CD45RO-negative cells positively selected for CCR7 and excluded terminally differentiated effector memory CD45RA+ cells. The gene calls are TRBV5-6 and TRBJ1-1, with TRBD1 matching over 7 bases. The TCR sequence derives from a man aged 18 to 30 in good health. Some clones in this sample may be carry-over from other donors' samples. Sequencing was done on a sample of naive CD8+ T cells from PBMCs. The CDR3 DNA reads TGTGCCAGCAGCTTGGCCGGGACAGTCATGAACACTGAAGCTTTCTTT. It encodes CASSLAGTVMNTEAFF.